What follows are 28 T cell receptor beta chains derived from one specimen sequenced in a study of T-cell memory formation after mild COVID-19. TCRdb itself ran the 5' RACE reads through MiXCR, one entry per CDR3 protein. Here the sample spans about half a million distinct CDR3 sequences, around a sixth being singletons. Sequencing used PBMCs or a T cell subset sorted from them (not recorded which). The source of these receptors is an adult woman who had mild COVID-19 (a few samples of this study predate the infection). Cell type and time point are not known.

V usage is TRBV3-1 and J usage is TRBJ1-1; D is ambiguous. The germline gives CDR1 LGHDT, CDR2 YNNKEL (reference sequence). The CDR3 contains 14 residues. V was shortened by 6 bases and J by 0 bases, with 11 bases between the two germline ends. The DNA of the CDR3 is TGTGCCAGCAGTCCCCCGTATATGAACACTGAAGCTTTCTTT. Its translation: CASSPPYMNTEAFF.

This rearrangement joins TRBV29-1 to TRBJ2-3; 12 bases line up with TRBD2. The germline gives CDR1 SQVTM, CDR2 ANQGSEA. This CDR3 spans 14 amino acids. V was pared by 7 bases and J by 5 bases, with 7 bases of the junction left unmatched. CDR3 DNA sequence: TGCAGCGACCTAGCGGGAGGGATAGGAGATACGCAGTATTTT. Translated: CSDLAGGIGDTQYF.

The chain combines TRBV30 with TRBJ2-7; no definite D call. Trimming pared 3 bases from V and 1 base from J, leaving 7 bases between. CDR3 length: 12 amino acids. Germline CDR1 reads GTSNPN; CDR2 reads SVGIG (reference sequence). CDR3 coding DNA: TGTGCCTGGAGGACCGCATCCTACGAGCAGTACTTC. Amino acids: CAWRTASYEQYF.

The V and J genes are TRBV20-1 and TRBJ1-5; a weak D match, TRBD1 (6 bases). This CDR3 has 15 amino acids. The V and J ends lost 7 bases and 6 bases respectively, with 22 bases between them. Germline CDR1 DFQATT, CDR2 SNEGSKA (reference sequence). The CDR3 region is CSVDLGGGLSQPQHF. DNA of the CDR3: TGCAGTGTCGACCTCGGAGGGGGTCTCTCTCAGCCCCAGCATTTT.

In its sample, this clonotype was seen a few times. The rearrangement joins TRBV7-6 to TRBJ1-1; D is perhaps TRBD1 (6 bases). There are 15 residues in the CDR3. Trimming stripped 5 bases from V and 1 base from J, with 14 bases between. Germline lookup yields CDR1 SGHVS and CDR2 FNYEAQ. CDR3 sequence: CASSRGGRTNTEAFF. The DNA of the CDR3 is TGTGCCAGCAGCAGGGGGGGCAGGACGAACACTGAAGCTTTCTTT.

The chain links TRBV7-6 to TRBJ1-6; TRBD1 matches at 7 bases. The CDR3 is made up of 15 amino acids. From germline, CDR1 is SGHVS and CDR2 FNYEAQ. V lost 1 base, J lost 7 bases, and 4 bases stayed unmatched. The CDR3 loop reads CASSLGTGANSPLHF. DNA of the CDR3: TGTGCCAGCAGCTTAGGTACAGGGGCAAATTCACCCCTCCACTTT.

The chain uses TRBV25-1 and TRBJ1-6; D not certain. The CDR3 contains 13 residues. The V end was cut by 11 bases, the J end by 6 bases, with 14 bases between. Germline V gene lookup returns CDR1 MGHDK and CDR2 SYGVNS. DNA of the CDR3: TGTGCCTGCGGTGGACTACCTAATTCACCCCTCCACTTT. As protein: CACGGLPNSPLHF.

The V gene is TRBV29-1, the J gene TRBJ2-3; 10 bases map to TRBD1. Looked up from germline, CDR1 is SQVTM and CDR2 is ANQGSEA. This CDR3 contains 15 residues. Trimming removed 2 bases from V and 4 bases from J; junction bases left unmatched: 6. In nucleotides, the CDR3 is TGCAGCGTTGAAAGGTGGGACAGGGGCCCAGATACGCAGTATTTT. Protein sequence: CSVERWDRGPDTQYF.

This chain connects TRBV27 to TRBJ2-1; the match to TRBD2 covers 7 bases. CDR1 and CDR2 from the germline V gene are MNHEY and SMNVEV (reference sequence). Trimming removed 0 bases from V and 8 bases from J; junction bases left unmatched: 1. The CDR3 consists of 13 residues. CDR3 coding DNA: TGTGCCAGCAGTTTATCAGGGAGGGATGAGCAGTTCTTC. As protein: CASSLSGRDEQFF.

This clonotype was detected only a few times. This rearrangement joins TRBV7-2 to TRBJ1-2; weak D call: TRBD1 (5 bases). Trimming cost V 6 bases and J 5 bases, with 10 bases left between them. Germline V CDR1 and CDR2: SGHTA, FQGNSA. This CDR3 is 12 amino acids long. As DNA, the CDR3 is TGTGCCAGCAGTCCCGACAGATATGGCTACACCTTC. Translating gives CASSPDRYGYTF.

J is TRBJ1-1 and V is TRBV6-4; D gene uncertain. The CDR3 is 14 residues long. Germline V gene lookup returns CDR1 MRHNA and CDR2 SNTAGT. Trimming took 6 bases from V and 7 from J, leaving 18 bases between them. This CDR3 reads CASRPREKNGEAFF. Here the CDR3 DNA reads TGTGCCAGCAGACCCCGCGAAAAAAACGGTGAAGCTTTCTTT.

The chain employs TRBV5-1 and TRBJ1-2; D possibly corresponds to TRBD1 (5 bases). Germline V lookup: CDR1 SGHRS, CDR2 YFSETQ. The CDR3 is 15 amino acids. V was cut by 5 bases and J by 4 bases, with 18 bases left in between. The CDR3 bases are TGCGCCAGCAGGTCGTCCCCCGGGGGTTTCTATGGCTACACCTTC. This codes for CASRSSPGGFYGYTF. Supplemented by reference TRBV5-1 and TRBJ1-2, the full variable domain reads KAGVTQTPRYLIKTRGQQVTLSCSPISGHRSVSWYQQTPGQGLQFLFEYFSETQRNKGNFPGRFSGRQFSNSRSEMNVSTLELGDSALYLCASRSSPGGFYGYTFGSGTRLTVV.

The CDR3 DNA reads TGCAGCGTTGGAGGACAGTTATACAATGAGCAGTTCTTC. Its protein is CSVGGQLYNEQFF. The V and J genes are TRBV29-1 and TRBJ2-1; D is possibly TRBD1 (6 bases). CDR1 is SQVTM, CDR2 ANQGSEA, per germline. The CDR3 is made up of 13 amino acids. The germline V and J ends were trimmed by 4 bases and 4 bases, with 11 bases remaining between them.

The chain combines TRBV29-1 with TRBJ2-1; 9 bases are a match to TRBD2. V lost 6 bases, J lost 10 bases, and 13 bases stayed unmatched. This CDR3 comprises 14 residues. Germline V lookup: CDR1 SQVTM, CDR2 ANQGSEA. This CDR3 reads CSVDPRGGKGEQFF. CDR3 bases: TGCAGCGTGGATCCGCGGGGGGGCAAGGGGGAGCAGTTCTTC.

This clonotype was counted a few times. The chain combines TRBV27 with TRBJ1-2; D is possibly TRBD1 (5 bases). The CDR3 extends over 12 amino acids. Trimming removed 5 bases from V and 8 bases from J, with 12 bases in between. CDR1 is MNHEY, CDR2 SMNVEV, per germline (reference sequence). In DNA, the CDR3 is TGTGCCAGCAGTACGGGGGGGGGAGGCTACACCTTC. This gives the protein CASSTGGGGYTF.

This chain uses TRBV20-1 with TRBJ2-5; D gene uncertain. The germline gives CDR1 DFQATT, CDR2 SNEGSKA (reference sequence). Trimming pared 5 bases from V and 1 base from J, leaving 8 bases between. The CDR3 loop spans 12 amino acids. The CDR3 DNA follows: TGCAGTGCTGGAAAGCCCCAAGAGACCCAGTACTTC. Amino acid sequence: CSAGKPQETQYF.

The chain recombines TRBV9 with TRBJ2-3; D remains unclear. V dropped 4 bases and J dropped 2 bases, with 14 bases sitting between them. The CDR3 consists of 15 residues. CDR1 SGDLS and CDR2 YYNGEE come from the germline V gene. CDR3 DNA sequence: TGTGCCAGCAGCCCTATTGACGTCTACACAGATACGCAGTATTTT. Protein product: CASSPIDVYTDTQYF.

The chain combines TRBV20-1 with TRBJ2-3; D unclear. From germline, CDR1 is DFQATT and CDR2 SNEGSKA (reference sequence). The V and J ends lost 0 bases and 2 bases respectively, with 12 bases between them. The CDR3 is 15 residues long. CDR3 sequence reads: CSARDRRTHTDTQYF. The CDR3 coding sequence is TGCAGTGCTAGAGATCGGAGAACTCACACAGATACGCAGTATTTT.

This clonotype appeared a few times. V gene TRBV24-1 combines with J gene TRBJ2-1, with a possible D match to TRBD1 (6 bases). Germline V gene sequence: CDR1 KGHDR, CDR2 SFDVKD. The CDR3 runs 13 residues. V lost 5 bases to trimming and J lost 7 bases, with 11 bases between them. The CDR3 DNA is TGTGCCACCAGTGTTACAGGGTTAAATGAGCAGTTCTTC. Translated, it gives CATSVTGLNEQFF.

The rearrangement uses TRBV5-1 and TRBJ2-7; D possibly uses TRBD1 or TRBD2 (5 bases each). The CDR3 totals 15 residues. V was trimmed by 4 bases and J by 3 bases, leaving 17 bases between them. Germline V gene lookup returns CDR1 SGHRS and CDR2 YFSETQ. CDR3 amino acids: CASSPASGLLYEQYF. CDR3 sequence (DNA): TGCGCCAGCAGCCCAGCCTCGGGGCTCCTCTACGAGCAGTACTTC.

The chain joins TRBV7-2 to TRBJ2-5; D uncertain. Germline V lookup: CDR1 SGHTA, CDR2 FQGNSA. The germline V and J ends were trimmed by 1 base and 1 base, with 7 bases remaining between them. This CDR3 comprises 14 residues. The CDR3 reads CASSLGLIQETQYF. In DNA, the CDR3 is TGTGCCAGCAGCTTAGGACTGATCCAAGAGACCCAGTACTTC.

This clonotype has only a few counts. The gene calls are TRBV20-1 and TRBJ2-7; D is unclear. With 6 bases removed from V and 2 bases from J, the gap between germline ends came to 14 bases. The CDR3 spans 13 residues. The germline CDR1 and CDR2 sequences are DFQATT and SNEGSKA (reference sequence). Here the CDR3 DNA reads TGCAGTGCAACCTCTAGGGCTGCCTACGAGCAGTACTTC. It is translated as CSATSRAAYEQYF.

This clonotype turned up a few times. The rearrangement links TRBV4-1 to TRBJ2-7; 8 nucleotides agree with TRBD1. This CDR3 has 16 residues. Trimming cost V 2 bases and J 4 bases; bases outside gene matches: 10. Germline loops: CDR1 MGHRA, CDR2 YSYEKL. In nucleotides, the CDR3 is TGCGCCAGCAGCCAATATCAGGGGGCTGGAAGGTACGAGCAGTACTTC. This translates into CASSQYQGAGRYEQYF.

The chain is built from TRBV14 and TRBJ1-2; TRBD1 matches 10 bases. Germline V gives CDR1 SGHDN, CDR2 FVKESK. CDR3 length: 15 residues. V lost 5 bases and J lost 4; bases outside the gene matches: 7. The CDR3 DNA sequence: TGTGCCAGCAGCGCCGGGACAGGGGAGGGCTATGGCTACACCTTC. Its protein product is CASSAGTGEGYGYTF.

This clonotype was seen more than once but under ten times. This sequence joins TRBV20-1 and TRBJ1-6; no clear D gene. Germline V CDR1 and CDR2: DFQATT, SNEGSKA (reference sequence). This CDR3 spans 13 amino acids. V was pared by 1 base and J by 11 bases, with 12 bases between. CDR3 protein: CSARAPASPPLHF. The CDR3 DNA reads TGCAGTGCTAGAGCCCCCGCTAGTCCACCCCTCCACTTT.

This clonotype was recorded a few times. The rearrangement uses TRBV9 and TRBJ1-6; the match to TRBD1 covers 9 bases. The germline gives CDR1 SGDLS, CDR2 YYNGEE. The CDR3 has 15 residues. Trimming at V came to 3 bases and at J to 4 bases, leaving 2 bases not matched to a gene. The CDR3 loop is CASSAGTGYNSPLHF. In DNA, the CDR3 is TGTGCCAGCAGCGCCGGGACAGGGTATAATTCACCCCTCCACTTT.

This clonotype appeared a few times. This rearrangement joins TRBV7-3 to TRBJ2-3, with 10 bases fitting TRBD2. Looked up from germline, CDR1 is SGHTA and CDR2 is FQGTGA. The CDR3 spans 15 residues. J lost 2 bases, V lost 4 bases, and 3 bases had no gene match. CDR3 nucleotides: TGTGCCAGCAGCTCAGGACTAGCGGTCACAGATACGCAGTATTTT. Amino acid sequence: CASSSGLAVTDTQYF.

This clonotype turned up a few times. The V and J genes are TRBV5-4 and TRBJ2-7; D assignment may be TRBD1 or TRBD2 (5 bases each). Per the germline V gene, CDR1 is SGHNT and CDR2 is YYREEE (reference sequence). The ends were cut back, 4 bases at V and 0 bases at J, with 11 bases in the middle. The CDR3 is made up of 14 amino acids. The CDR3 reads CASSGDRSSYEQYF. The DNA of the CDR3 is TGTGCCAGCAGCGGGGACCGTTCCTCCTACGAGCAGTACTTC.